This T cell receptor beta chain appears in the sequencing data of a study of blood T cell repertoires in COVID-19. About the research overall: COVID-19 samples from acute and convalescent phases originated in the United States, Italy and Spain. T cells, B-cell-depleted T cells, or PBMCs supplied cDNA or gDNA.

V lost 2 bases and J lost 0, with 9 bases in between. The V gene's germline CDR1 is ENHRY and CDR2 SYGVKD. The CDR3 has 15 amino acids. Per the study methods: Cell counts per sample came from amplifying reference gene primers. Profiling relied on immunoSEQ multiplex PCR, and the TCRdb table lists in-frame clones only, not all of them. V and J calls plus clone size are reproduced from that table; the DNA served to infer D and trimming. This sample has approximately 50,000 clones, with more than 85% found just once. The genes are TRBV10-3 and TRBJ2-3; the D gene is possibly TRBD1 (5 bases). The sequence derives from a human donor in a cohort sampled during active COVID-19. Sequencing input: peripheral blood. The CDR3 sequence is CAISERRASTDTQYF. The CDR3 nucleotides are TGTGCCATCAGTGAGCGCAGGGCGAGCACAGATACGCAGTATTTT.